This TCR beta chain emerged from a study of blood T cell repertoires in COVID-19 (dated by TCRdb to 2020 to 2021). In terms of the full investigation: The collaborator samples originated in the United States, Italy and Spain and spanned the acute and convalescent phases of COVID-19. The material from the prospective study consisted of cDNA or gDNA derived from T cells, B-cell-depleted T cells, or PBMCs. Deeply sampled blood TCRbeta repertoires from subjects exposed to, actively infected with, or recovered from COVID-19 were included in the dataset. The repertoires were released in a freely available public database intended as a resource for research on the immune response to SARS-CoV-2. The samples were drawn from two sources: the first 160 participants of the ongoing ImmuneRACE study, and fewer than 1,500 subjects contributed by 6 global collaborators. Nearly every sample came with metadata listing a de-identified subject ID, COVID-19 status, age in years and sex. Where available, HLA class I and class II types were obtained from metadata supplied by the sample provider rather than from assay-based typing. Findings and caveats that apply to the study as a whole: The quantity of clinical and demographic metadata differed by source and by participant and was supplied without curation.

V lost 7 bases and J lost 5 bases, and the count of bases not matched to a germline gene is 15. Its CDR3 holds 16 amino acids, cysteine through phenylalanine. Only CDR3 DNA is held: 48 bases, read in frame from base 1. CDR1 and CDR2 are drawn from the germline V gene: MDHEN, SYDVKM. TCRbeta CDR3 regions were amplified from genomic DNA using the immunoSEQ Assay, a bias-controlled multiplex PCR. The source study handled its data this way. The number of nucleated cells in each sample was estimated from the amplification of reference gene primers within the assay. To quantify the absolute abundance of each unique TCRbeta CDR3 rearrangement, sequence reads were collapsed and filtered. For each sample, productive Simpson clonality was calculated as the square root of Simpson's diversity index over productive rearrangements. The immuneACCESS repertoire file appears here via TCRdb, limited to in-frame rearrangements. These files lack a portion of the clones; in checked studies, under half of the deficit traces to unresolved V genes, and the cause of the others is not known. The D gene and trimming were derived from the DNA, and the V and J assignments and clone size from that table. A total of approximately 80,000 clones appear in this sample, around 86% of them only once. The ten largest clones represent around 7.8% of the sample.

Whole blood was collected in K2EDTA tubes by collaborating institutions according to the institutions' own protocols. For TCRbeta analysis, collaborator samples were shipped as frozen whole blood, as isolated PBMCs, or as DNA extracted from either sample type. Concerning this clone itself: Its antigen remains undetermined. Base quality data are lacking; no much larger clone is found one base away.

This sequence was found in a man aged 45-65 years with active COVID-19. The chain was built from TRBV28 and TRBJ2-5; 8 bases in the junction line up with TRBD1. Sequencing input: peripheral blood. The CDR3 is CASTRSPQGAPETQYF. The sequence in DNA is TGTGCCAGCACCCGAAGCCCCCAGGGGGCGCCTGAGACCCAGTACTTC.